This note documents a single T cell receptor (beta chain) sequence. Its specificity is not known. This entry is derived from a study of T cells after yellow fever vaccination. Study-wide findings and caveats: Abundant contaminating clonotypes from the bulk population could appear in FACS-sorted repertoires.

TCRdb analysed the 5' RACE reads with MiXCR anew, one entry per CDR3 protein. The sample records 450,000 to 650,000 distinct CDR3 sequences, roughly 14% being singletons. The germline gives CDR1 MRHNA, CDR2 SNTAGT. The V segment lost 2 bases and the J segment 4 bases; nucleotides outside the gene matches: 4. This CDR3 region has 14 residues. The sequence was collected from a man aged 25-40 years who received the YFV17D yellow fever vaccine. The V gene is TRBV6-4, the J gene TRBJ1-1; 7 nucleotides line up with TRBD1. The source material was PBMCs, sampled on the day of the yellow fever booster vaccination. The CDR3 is CASSDRQGGTEAFF. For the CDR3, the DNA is TGTGCCAGCAGTGACCGACAGGGTGGCACTGAAGCTTTCTTT.